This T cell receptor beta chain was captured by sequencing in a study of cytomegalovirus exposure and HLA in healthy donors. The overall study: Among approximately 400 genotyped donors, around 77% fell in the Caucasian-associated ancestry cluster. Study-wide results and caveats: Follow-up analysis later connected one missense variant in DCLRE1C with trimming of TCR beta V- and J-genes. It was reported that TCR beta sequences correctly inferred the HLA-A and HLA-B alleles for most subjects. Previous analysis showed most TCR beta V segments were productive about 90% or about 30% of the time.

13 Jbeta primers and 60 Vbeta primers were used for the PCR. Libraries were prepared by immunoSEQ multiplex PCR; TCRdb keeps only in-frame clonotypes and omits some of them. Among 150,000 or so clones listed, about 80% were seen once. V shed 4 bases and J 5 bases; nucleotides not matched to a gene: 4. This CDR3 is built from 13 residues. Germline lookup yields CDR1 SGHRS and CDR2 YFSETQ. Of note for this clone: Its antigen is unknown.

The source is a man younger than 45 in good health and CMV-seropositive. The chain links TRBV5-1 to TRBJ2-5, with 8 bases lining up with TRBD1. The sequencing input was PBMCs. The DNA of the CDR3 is TGCGCCAGCAGCGTGGGACAGGCTGAGACCCAGTACTTC. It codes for CASSVGQAETQYF.